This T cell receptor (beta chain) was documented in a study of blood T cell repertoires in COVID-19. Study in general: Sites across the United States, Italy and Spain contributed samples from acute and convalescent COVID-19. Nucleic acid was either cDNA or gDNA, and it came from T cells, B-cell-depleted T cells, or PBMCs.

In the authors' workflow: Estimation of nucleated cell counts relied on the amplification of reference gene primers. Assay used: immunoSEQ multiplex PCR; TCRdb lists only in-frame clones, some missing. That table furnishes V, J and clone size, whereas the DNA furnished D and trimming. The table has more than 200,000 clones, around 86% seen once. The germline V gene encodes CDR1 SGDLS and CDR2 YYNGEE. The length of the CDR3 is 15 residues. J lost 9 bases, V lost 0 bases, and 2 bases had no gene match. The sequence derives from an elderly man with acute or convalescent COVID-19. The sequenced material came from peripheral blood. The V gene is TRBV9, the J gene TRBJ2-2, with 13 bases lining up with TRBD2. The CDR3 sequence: CASSVGTSGSRELFF. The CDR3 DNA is TGTGCCAGCAGCGTAGGGACTAGCGGGAGCAGGGAGCTGTTTTTT.